This TCR beta chain was identified in a study of beta chain features in type 1 diabetes. Study details: Healthy donors and patients had similar age, gender and cell yields.

Points on this clone: Antigen: not known.

From germline, CDR1 is MGHDK and CDR2 SYGVNS. V shed 5 bases and J shed 4 bases, with 9 bases lying between them. The CDR3 runs 12 residues. Each donor gave one heparinised blood draw averaging about 120 mL. Reverse transcribing all isolated RNA meant expressed TCRB transcripts were sequenced. Libraries were prepared by immunoSEQ multiplex PCR; TCRdb keeps only in-frame clonotypes and omits some of them. The data show 680,000 or so clones, roughly 13% seen once. Regarding the study as a whole: Moderate but significant shortening of TCRB CDR3s was recorded in all four CD4+ subsets from Type 1 diabetes patients. Diminished insertions and augmented deletions at VDJ junctions characterized type 1 diabetes patients.

The sample taken for sequencing was naive CD4+ T cells from blood. The chain couples TRBV25-1 to TRBJ2-7; D ambiguous. The sequence was obtained from a man aged 18 to 29 with type 1 diabetes. The CDR3 DNA sequence: TGTGCCAGCAGTCCCCAAGGGTACGAGCAGTACTTC. Its protein is CASSPQGYEQYF.